These T cell receptor beta chains were read from a single sample in a study of CD8 T cell repertoires and HIV-1 epitope variants. Their antigen targets remain unknown. The data were produced by immunoSEQ multiplex PCR, yet TCRdb's version contains in-frame clones alone and is incomplete. Of 6,100 or so clones listed, around 70% were seen once; the top ten hold 42%. The sample comprised cultured CD8+ T cells derived from PBMCs. The receptors originated from a male donor with HIV. CDR3s include the opening cysteine and the closing phenylalanine or tryptophan. The D gene is left open where the match is weak. Only part of the rows carry a size: once, few, many, or a class if the clone is expanded.

clone size	D gene	V gene	J gene	CDR3 protein	CDR3 DNA
medium-sized	.	TRBV15	TRBJ2-5	CATSRDRRETQYF	TGTGCCACCAGCAGAGATCGGAGAGAGACCCAGTACTTC
.	.	TRBV21-1	TRBJ2-7	CASNGYRDRENEQYF	TGTGCCAGCAACGGATACCGGGACAGGGAGAACGAGCAGTACTTC
few	.	TRBV19	TRBJ1-2	CASSIDHRAGYTF	TGTGCCAGTAGTATAGATCACAGGGCCGGCTACACCTTC
.	.	TRBV5-5	TRBJ2-7	CASSLAFGSSYEQYF	TGTGCCAGCAGCTTGGCGTTCGGCAGCTCCTACGAGCAGTACTTC
.	.	TRBV7-2	TRBJ2-3	CASSPTRAATDTQYF	TGTGCCAGCAGCCCCACTAGGGCTGCCACAGATACGCAGTATTTT
few	.	TRBV13	TRBJ2-2	CASSLATRGELFF	TGTGCCAGCAGCTTAGCCACAAGGGGGGAGCTGTTTTTT
hyperexpanded	TRBD1	TRBV7-2	TRBJ2-7	CASSLGQYLREQYF	TGTGCCAGCAGCTTGGGACAGTACCTTCGTGAGCAGTACTTC
.	TRBD1	TRBV29-1	TRBJ1-2	CSVLSGTGNYGYTF	TGCAGCGTCCTGTCCGGGACAGGGAACTATGGCTACACCTTC
.	TRBD1	TRBV5-1	TRBJ2-7	CASSLHSDRGVYEQYF	TGCGCCAGCAGCTTGCATTCGGACAGGGGGGTTTACGAGCAGTACTTC
.	.	TRBV27	TRBJ2-2	CASSFYFGKNTGELFF	TGTGCCAGCAGTTTTTATTTCGGGAAGAACACCGGGGAGCTGTTTTTT
.	.	TRBV7-9	TRBJ2-1	CASSSLPGNEQFF	TGTGCCAGCAGCTCCTTGCCGGGCAATGAGCAGTTCTTC
few	TRBD2	TRBV19	TRBJ2-7	CASSWGGSYEQYF	TGTGCCAGTAGTTGGGGCGGGAGCTACGAGCAGTACTTC
.	TRBD2	TRBV2	TRBJ2-4	CASRARAGGENIQYF	TGTGCCAGCAGGGCGCGAGCGGGGGGTGAGAACATTCAGTACTTC
.	.	TRBV11-2	TRBJ2-1	CASSRDNEQFF	TGTGCCAGCAGCCGAGACAATGAGCAGTTCTTC
.	.	TRBV5-4	TRBJ2-1	CASSLGGLLNEQFF	TGTGCCAGCAGCTTGGGGGGACTTCTGAATGAGCAGTTCTTC
.	TRBD1	TRBV10-3	TRBJ2-7	CAISETGTGGAYEQYF	TGTGCCATCAGTGAAACCGGGACAGGGGGTGCCTACGAGCAGTACTTC
.	.	TRBV14	TRBJ2-7	CASSQATGGPYEQYF	TGTGCCAGCAGCCAAGCCACAGGCGGGCCTTACGAGCAGTACTTC
.	.	TRBV28	TRBJ2-7	CASSSDVSAYEQYF	TGTGCCAGCAGTTCAGATGTCTCGGCCTACGAGCAGTACTTC
.	.	TRBV28	TRBJ2-7	CASNPGSYEQYF	TGTGCCAGCAACCCGGGCAGCTACGAGCAGTACTTC
.	TRBD1	TRBV10-3	TRBJ2-7	CAINSGQGYEQYF	TGTGCCATCAATTCCGGACAGGGCTACGAGCAGTACTTC
.	TRBD2	TRBV30	TRBJ2-3	CAWSVLAVRSTDTQYF	TGTGCCTGGAGTGTACTAGCGGTCCGGAGCACAGATACGCAGTATTTT
.	.	TRBV28	TRBJ2-2	CASSLASANTGELFF	TGTGCCAGCAGTTTGGCTAGCGCGAACACCGGGGAGCTGTTTTTT
.	.	TRBV7-8	TRBJ2-1	CASQSSPGSSYNEQFF	TGTGCCAGCCAGTCCTCCCCCGGCAGCTCCTACAATGAGCAGTTCTTC
.	TRBD2	TRBV6-7	TRBJ2-7	CASRRTSGGTYEQYF	TGTGCCAGCAGACGGACTAGCGGGGGAACCTACGAGCAGTACTTC
.	TRBD2	TRBV19	TRBJ2-5	CASSIPALAGGSETQYF	TGTGCCAGTAGTATCCCCGCACTAGCGGGGGGGTCGGAGACCCAGTACTTC
.	.	TRBV28	TRBJ2-2	CASSHLKGDVNTGELFF	TGTGCCAGCAGCCATCTTAAGGGGGATGTGAACACCGGGGAGCTGTTTTTT
few	.	TRBV27	TRBJ1-5	CASSQFQGISNQPQHF	TGTGCCAGCAGTCAATTTCAGGGGATCAGCAATCAGCCCCAGCATTTT
.	TRBD2	TRBV28	TRBJ2-1	CASSLRAGGHNEQFF	TGTGCCAGCAGCCTAAGGGCGGGGGGGCACAATGAGCAGTTCTTC
few	TRBD2	TRBV27	TRBJ2-3	CASSSTSTSGDTDTQYF	TGTGCCAGCAGTTCTACATCGACTAGCGGAGACACAGATACGCAGTATTTT
.	TRBD1	TRBV7-8	TRBJ1-3	CAGGLTGDTIYF	TGTGCCGGAGGTTTAACAGGGGACACCATATATTTT
few	.	TRBV6-5	TRBJ2-3	CASSYSVRGATDTQYF	TGTGCCAGCAGTTACAGCGTGAGGGGGGCCACAGATACGCAGTATTTT
.	.	TRBV5-6	TRBJ1-1	CASSGTLNTEAFF	TGTGCCAGCAGCGGGACATTGAACACTGAAGCTTTCTTT
few	.	TRBV28	TRBJ2-7	CASSLIRTGDPHF	TGTGCCAGCAGTTTAATTCGGACGGGAGACCCGCACTTC
few	.	TRBV5-8	TRBJ1-2	CASSPWPVELDYGYTF	TGTGCCAGCAGCCCTTGGCCGGTAGAATTGGACTATGGCTACACCTTC
.	.	TRBV5-1	TRBJ1-6	CASRVEGRSSYNSPLHF	TGCGCCAGCAGGGTGGAGGGAAGAAGCTCCTATAATTCACCCCTCCACTTT
.	.	TRBV10-3	TRBJ2-7	CAISASQSYEQYF	TGTGCCATCAGTGCGTCCCAATCCTACGAGCAGTACTTC
.	.	TRBV28	TRBJ2-5	CASSFEGGRGKEQYF	TGTGCCAGCAGTTTCGAGGGGGGCAGGGGAAAGGAGCAGTACTTC
.	.	TRBV7-9	TRBJ1-1	CASSLVNTEAFF	TGTGCCAGCAGCTTAGTCAACACAGAAGCTTTCTTT
.	.	TRBV6-1	TRBJ2-7	CASSPPEKASYEQYF	TGTGCCAGCAGTCCCCCCGAGAAGGCCTCCTACGAGCAGTACTTC
.	TRBD2	TRBV7-3	TRBJ2-5	CASSLGGGPQETQYF	TGTGCCAGCAGCTTAGGCGGGGGTCCTCAAGAGACCCAGTACTTC
.	.	TRBV28	TRBJ1-2	CASSLSGGDLYGYTF	TGTGCCAGCAGTTTAAGTGGGGGGGACTTATATGGCTACACCTTC
.	.	TRBV4-3	TRBJ1-2	CASSQERGAHYGYTF	TGCGCCAGCAGCCAAGAACGAGGGGCCCACTATGGCTACACCTTC
few	TRBD1	TRBV19	TRBJ1-1	CASSIAGGYTEAFF	TGTGCCAGTAGTATAGCAGGGGGCTACACTGAAGCTTTCTTT
.	TRBD1	TRBV6-1	TRBJ2-7	CASSIRDRGYEQYF	TGTGCCAGCAGTATCCGAGACAGGGGCTACGAGCAGTACTTC
.	.	TRBV5-1	TRBJ2-1	CASSLEGETYNEQFF	TGCGCCAGCAGCTTGGAAGGAGAGACCTACAATGAGCAGTTCTTC
.	TRBD2	TRBV11-2	TRBJ2-1	CASSISGRVKNEQFF	TGTGCCAGCAGCATTAGCGGGAGGGTAAAGAATGAGCAGTTCTTC
.	.	TRBV6-5	TRBJ1-1	CASSEVFGAEAFF	TGTGCCAGCAGTGAGGTATTTGGCGCTGAAGCTTTCTTT
few	.	TRBV11-3	TRBJ1-1	CASSLGGNTEAFF	TGTGCCAGCAGCCTCGGGGGGAACACTGAAGCTTTCTTT
.	.	TRBV18	TRBJ2-2	CASSPAEGDKNTGELFF	TGTGCCAGCTCACCCGCGGAGGGCGACAAGAACACCGGGGAGCTGTTTTTT
.	.	TRBV5-1	TRBJ2-4	CASSLSGPEGNIQYF	TGCGCCAGCAGCTTGTCGGGGCCCGAGGGAAACATTCAGTACTTC
.	TRBD2	TRBV4-1	TRBJ2-3	CASTSGGDTQYF	TGCGCCAGCACTAGCGGAGGGGATACGCAGTATTTT
.	TRBD2	TRBV7-9	TRBJ2-3	CASSTTSGGPDTQYF	TGTGCCAGCAGCACTACTAGCGGGGGACCAGATACGCAGTATTTT
few	.	TRBV7-2	TRBJ2-3	CASSSVLATDTQYF	TGTGCCAGCAGCTCCGTACTGGCGACAGATACGCAGTATTTT
medium-sized	TRBD1	TRBV5-6	TRBJ2-7	CASSWQSTRGLYEQYF	TGTGCCAGCAGCTGGCAGTCGACCAGGGGGCTATACGAGCAGTACTTC
.	TRBD1	TRBV7-2	TRBJ2-7	CASSLGTGRNEQYF	TGTGCCAGCAGCTTAGGGACAGGGAGAAACGAGCAGTACTTC
.	TRBD1	TRBV5-4	TRBJ1-4	CASSPGQVGEKLFF	TGTGCCAGCAGCCCGGGACAGGTTGGGGAAAAACTGTTTTTT
.	.	TRBV10-3	TRBJ2-7	CAISESVGTVPYEQYF	TGTGCCATCAGTGAGTCCGTAGGGACCGTACCCTACGAGCAGTACTTC
.	.	TRBV28	TRBJ2-7	CASSTHPGQGGLAAFSYEQYF	TGTGCCAGCAGTACTCACCCGGGACAGGGGGGACTAGCGGCCTTCTCCTACGAGCAGTACTTC
.	TRBD2	TRBV28	TRBJ2-5	CASSNKLAGAGETQYF	TGTGCCAGCAGTAACAAACTAGCGGGGGCTGGAGAGACCCAGTACTTC
.	.	TRBV6-5	TRBJ1-2	CASRVWTGGQSYTF	TGTGCCAGCAGAGTTTGGACTGGGGGACAATCCTACACCTTC